Here is one T cell receptor beta chain with its context. This clone showed up just once. Its antigen specificity is not known. The sample holds no much larger clone one base away, and base qualities are not on file. The time point label on this specimen signifies: before anti-PD-1 therapy. Genomic DNA extracted from tumor biopsies or peripheral blood was used for bulk TCRbeta sequencing, with input ranging from about 616 ng to 6,500 ng. Every patient was a poor candidate for surgical resection and had histologically proven advanced or metastatic basal or squamous cell carcinoma. The basal cell carcinoma cohort was made up of more than 10 patients, and bulk tumor TCR sequencing was performed for several of these patients. The CDR3 has 16 amino acids, counting the end cysteine and phenylalanine. The entry retains the CDR3 DNA only, 48 bases that are in frame from base 1. Per the germline V gene (reference sequence), WNHNN is the CDR1 and SYGVQD is the CDR2. Trimmed from V: 7 bases; trimmed from J: 0 bases; junction bases lacking a gene match: 5.

The data are from a study of T cells in tumors after PD-1 blockade (dated by TCRdb to the late 2010s). Regarding the study in general: Prior checkpoint blockade, systemic immunosuppressant use, and recent radiotherapy or other anti-cancer therapy within 4 weeks were grounds for patient exclusion. Patients were treated with either pembrolizumab 200 mg every 3 weeks or cemiplimab 350 mg every 2 weeks. A subset of patients also received ongoing daily vismodegib 150 mg during anti-PD-1 treatment. Peripheral blood samples averaged approximately 110,000 TCR templates (range 24,679-257,772) and roughly 34,000 unique clonotypes. The study performed paired single-cell RNA and TCR sequencing on site-matched tumors from BCC or SCC patients before and after anti-PD-1 therapy. To compare clonotypes in blood versus tumor, bulk TCR sequencing was run on about ten peripheral blood samples drawn from four to six patients. RECIST version 1.1 was used to assess clinical response.

Points the paper makes about the study in general: Where the novel T cell clones came from was not identified, and possible sources could include lymphoid organs or rare unexpanded clones inside the tumor or in the tumor periphery. Approximately 40% of the TCR clonotypes from tumors also showed up in blood, and some novel exhausted tumor clones were present in pre-treatment blood, which suggests peripheral recruitment.

The immunoSEQ platform was used to carry out deep TCRbeta sequencing. Per the authors' processing: For further analysis, only productive rearrangements were exported out of the immunoSEQ Analyzer. Bulk TCRbeta clonotypes were assigned T cell phenotypes by matching to single-cell RNA+TCR-seq clones sharing the same TCRbeta sequence. Tumor enrichment of a clone was calculated by dividing the clone's tumor frequency by the clone's PBMC frequency, both taken from bulk TCR sequencing. GLIPH was used to group TCRs into specificity groups, clusters of distinct TCRs likely recognizing common antigens via shared CDR3 motifs. The table was pulled from immuneACCESS by TCRdb, which kept in-frame rearrangements only. Such tables lose some clones; where checked, under half of the loss comes from unresolved V genes, and the rest has no known cause. V and J calls and clone size are given by that table; D and trimming were obtained from the DNA. The sample contains about 48,000 clones, more than 65% of them found a single time. The ten top clones hold just over 4% of the sample.

The source is a human donor with basal cell carcinoma. The rearrangement joined TRBV10-1 to TRBJ2-5; 13 central nucleotides agree with TRBD2. The specimen comprised PBMCs, sampled before anti-PD-1 treatment. The DNA is TGCGCCAGCACTCCAGGACTAGCGGGGGACCAAGAGACCCAGTACTTC. This is translated as CASTPGLAGDQETQYF.